The rows below give T cell receptor beta chains drawn from one sample of a study of OX40 agonist ivuxolimab in advanced cancers. The assay was immunoSEQ multiplex PCR, and TCRdb's table has in-frame clones only and misses some. The sample has 26,000 or so clones, roughly 82% seen once. The source material was CD4+ or CD8+ T cells sorted from blood, sampled in a trial of the OX40 agonist ivuxolimab. The receptors come from an adult with an advanced solid tumor such as melanoma, head and neck, liver or kidney cancer. Each CDR3 is given with its conserved first and last residue. The order of the fields is J gene, CDR3 length, clone size, V gene, D gene, CDR3 protein, CDR3 DNA. D genes are given only for firm matches. The listing skips clone size in some rows; elsewhere it reads once, few, many or a size class.

j_call: TRBJ2-7; cdr3_length: 15; clone_size: NA; v_call: TRBV2; d_call: NA; cdr3_aa: CASSVLGPPTYEQYF; cdr3_nt: TGTGCCAGCAGTGTGTTGGGCCCACCAACCTACGAGCAGTACTTC
j_call: TRBJ2-7; cdr3_length: 12; clone_size: NA; v_call: TRBV11-2; d_call: NA; cdr3_aa: CASSLGAYEQYF; cdr3_nt: TGTGCCAGCAGCTTAGGAGCGTACGAGCAGTACTTC
j_call: TRBJ2-1; cdr3_length: 15; clone_size: NA; v_call: TRBV5-1; d_call: TRBD2; cdr3_aa: CASSLASGRFNEQFF; cdr3_nt: TGCGCCAGCAGCTTGGCTAGCGGGAGGTTCAATGAGCAGTTCTTC
j_call: TRBJ2-5; cdr3_length: 13; clone_size: large; v_call: TRBV25-1; d_call: NA; cdr3_aa: CASSEYEEETQYF; cdr3_nt: TGTGCCAGCAGTGAATATGAGGAAGAGACCCAGTACTTC
j_call: TRBJ2-1; cdr3_length: 16; clone_size: once; v_call: TRBV5-1; d_call: TRBD2; cdr3_aa: CASSSGLAVNYNEQFF; cdr3_nt: TGCGCCAGCAGCTCGGGACTAGCGGTAAACTACAATGAGCAGTTCTTC
j_call: TRBJ2-7; cdr3_length: 11; clone_size: once; v_call: TRBV4-1; d_call: NA; cdr3_aa: CASSRGTEQYF; cdr3_nt: TGCGCCAGCAGCCGAGGAACCGAGCAGTACTTC
j_call: TRBJ1-5; cdr3_length: 16; clone_size: NA; v_call: TRBV6-1; d_call: NA; cdr3_aa: CASSEWGSNSNQPQHF; cdr3_nt: TGTGCCAGCAGTGAATGGGGCAGCAATAGCAATCAGCCCCAGCATTTT
j_call: TRBJ2-7; cdr3_length: 13; clone_size: medium-sized; v_call: TRBV27; d_call: NA; cdr3_aa: CASAAALFYEQYF; cdr3_nt: TGTGCCAGCGCTGCGGCCCTCTTCTACGAGCAGTACTTC
j_call: TRBJ1-1; cdr3_length: 12; clone_size: NA; v_call: TRBV28; d_call: NA; cdr3_aa: CASMKDNTEAFF; cdr3_nt: TGTGCCAGCATGAAGGATAATACTGAAGCTTTCTTT
j_call: TRBJ2-7; cdr3_length: 13; clone_size: NA; v_call: TRBV4-1; d_call: NA; cdr3_aa: CASSQVGVYEQYF; cdr3_nt: TGCGCCAGCAGCCAAGTTGGGGTTTACGAGCAGTACTTC
j_call: TRBJ2-7; cdr3_length: 15; clone_size: once; v_call: TRBV28; d_call: TRBD2; cdr3_aa: CASSSRTSGTYEQYF; cdr3_nt: TGTGCCAGCAGTTCCCGGACTAGCGGGACCTACGAGCAGTACTTC
j_call: TRBJ2-3; cdr3_length: 14; clone_size: once; v_call: TRBV10-1; d_call: NA; cdr3_aa: CASSEGRGTDTQYF; cdr3_nt: TGCGCCAGCAGTGAGGGACGCGGCACAGATACGCAGTATTTT
j_call: TRBJ2-7; cdr3_length: 16; clone_size: NA; v_call: TRBV29-1; d_call: TRBD2; cdr3_aa: CSVEELAAESSYEQYF; cdr3_nt: TGCAGCGTTGAAGAACTAGCGGCTGAAAGCTCCTACGAGCAGTACTTC
j_call: TRBJ1-1; cdr3_length: 15; clone_size: NA; v_call: TRBV29-1; d_call: TRBD1; cdr3_aa: CSVDPGQLENTEAFF; cdr3_nt: TGCAGCGTCGATCCGGGACAGTTAGAGAACACTGAAGCTTTCTTT
j_call: TRBJ2-3; cdr3_length: 19; clone_size: NA; v_call: TRBV28; d_call: TRBD2; cdr3_aa: CASSLSQSLAGFRGDTQYF; cdr3_nt: TGTGCCAGCAGTTTATCTCAGAGTCTAGCGGGTTTTCGTGGGGATACGCAGTATTTT
j_call: TRBJ1-1; cdr3_length: 16; clone_size: NA; v_call: TRBV5-1; d_call: TRBD1; cdr3_aa: CASSLRKTGGRTEAFF; cdr3_nt: TGCGCCAGCAGCTTAAGAAAGACAGGGGGCCGGACTGAAGCTTTCTTT
j_call: TRBJ1-1; cdr3_length: 13; clone_size: NA; v_call: TRBV6-1; d_call: NA; cdr3_aa: CASHTAGGTEAFF; cdr3_nt: TGTGCCAGCCATACGGCGGGGGGCACTGAAGCTTTCTTT
j_call: TRBJ2-7; cdr3_length: 16; clone_size: NA; v_call: TRBV5-4; d_call: NA; cdr3_aa: CASSSHSGRYSYEQYF; cdr3_nt: TGTGCCAGCAGCTCACACTCAGGACGCTACTCCTACGAGCAGTACTTC
j_call: TRBJ2-7; cdr3_length: 11; clone_size: few; v_call: TRBV27; d_call: NA; cdr3_aa: CASSFGYEQYF; cdr3_nt: TGTGCCAGCAGTTTTGGGTACGAGCAGTACTTC
j_call: TRBJ2-3; cdr3_length: 18; clone_size: NA; v_call: TRBV10-3; d_call: TRBD2; cdr3_aa: CAISVGTSGRRGTDTQYF; cdr3_nt: TGTGCCATCAGTGTTGGGACTAGCGGGAGAAGAGGGACAGATACGCAGTATTTT
j_call: TRBJ2-7; cdr3_length: 13; clone_size: NA; v_call: TRBV2; d_call: NA; cdr3_aa: CASSDRGNYEQYF; cdr3_nt: TGTGCCAGCAGTGATAGGGGGAACTACGAGCAGTACTTC
j_call: TRBJ2-1; cdr3_length: 12; clone_size: NA; v_call: TRBV4-3; d_call: NA; cdr3_aa: CASSQVLNEQFF; cdr3_nt: TGCGCCAGCAGCCAAGTTCTCAATGAGCAGTTCTTC
j_call: TRBJ2-3; cdr3_length: 15; clone_size: NA; v_call: TRBV27; d_call: TRBD1; cdr3_aa: CASSFGTGYLDTQYF; cdr3_nt: TGTGCCAGCAGTTTCGGGACAGGGTATTTAGATACGCAGTATTTT
j_call: TRBJ2-7; cdr3_length: 14; clone_size: once; v_call: TRBV10-2; d_call: TRBD2; cdr3_aa: CASSEAGGPSEQYF; cdr3_nt: TGCGCCAGCAGTGAAGCGGGAGGGCCCAGCGAGCAGTACTTC
j_call: TRBJ2-7; cdr3_length: 15; clone_size: NA; v_call: TRBV27; d_call: TRBD2; cdr3_aa: CASSGRADGSYEQYF; cdr3_nt: TGTGCCAGCTCCGGGAGGGCCGATGGCTCCTACGAGCAGTACTTC
j_call: TRBJ2-7; cdr3_length: 11; clone_size: NA; v_call: TRBV28; d_call: NA; cdr3_aa: CASSFGDEQYF; cdr3_nt: TGTGCCAGCAGTTTCGGGGATGAGCAGTACTTC
j_call: TRBJ2-2; cdr3_length: 13; clone_size: once; v_call: TRBV7-9; d_call: NA; cdr3_aa: CASTSGLNGELFF; cdr3_nt: TGTGCCAGCACCAGCGGACTAAACGGGGAGCTGTTTTTT
j_call: TRBJ2-7; cdr3_length: 14; clone_size: NA; v_call: TRBV5-1; d_call: TRBD2; cdr3_aa: CASSLSSGTYEQYF; cdr3_nt: TGCGCCAGCAGCTTAAGTAGCGGGACCTACGAGCAGTACTTC
j_call: TRBJ2-4; cdr3_length: 13; clone_size: NA; v_call: TRBV2; d_call: TRBD1; cdr3_aa: CASIGRQGDIQYF; cdr3_nt: TGTGCCAGCATCGGAAGACAGGGAGACATTCAGTACTTC
j_call: TRBJ2-1; cdr3_length: 16; clone_size: NA; v_call: TRBV5-4; d_call: TRBD2; cdr3_aa: CASSLGAGGPSSEQFF; cdr3_nt: TGTGCCAGCAGCTTGGGGGCGGGAGGTCCAAGCAGTGAGCAGTTCTTC
j_call: TRBJ2-3; cdr3_length: 13; clone_size: NA; v_call: TRBV4-2; d_call: TRBD1; cdr3_aa: CASSQKRQGGAYF; cdr3_nt: TGTGCCAGCAGCCAAAAAAGACAGGGGGGGGCGTATTTT
j_call: TRBJ1-2; cdr3_length: 14; clone_size: once; v_call: TRBV29-1; d_call: NA; cdr3_aa: CSVEGGDLPYGYTF; cdr3_nt: TGCAGCGTTGAAGGCGGAGACCTCCCCTATGGCTACACCTTC
j_call: TRBJ2-3; cdr3_length: 16; clone_size: NA; v_call: TRBV19; d_call: NA; cdr3_aa: CASSKISGGGADTQYF; cdr3_nt: TGTGCCAGTAGTAAAATCTCGGGGGGCGGCGCAGATACGCAGTATTTT
j_call: TRBJ1-4; cdr3_length: 12; clone_size: NA; v_call: TRBV7-9; d_call: NA; cdr3_aa: CASSFGNEKLFF; cdr3_nt: TGTGCCAGCAGCTTTGGTAATGAAAAACTGTTTTTT
j_call: TRBJ2-7; cdr3_length: 13; clone_size: NA; v_call: TRBV5-8; d_call: TRBD1; cdr3_aa: CASSATGGYEQYF; cdr3_nt: TGTGCCAGCAGCGCGACAGGGGGCTACGAGCAGTACTTC
j_call: TRBJ1-5; cdr3_length: 15; clone_size: NA; v_call: TRBV10-3; d_call: NA; cdr3_aa: CAISESPGRGQPQHF; cdr3_nt: TGTGCCATCAGTGAGTCACCGGGTCGGGGTCAGCCCCAGCATTTT
j_call: TRBJ2-2; cdr3_length: 20; clone_size: NA; v_call: TRBV28; d_call: TRBD2; cdr3_aa: CASSFGSRIWREGNTGELFF; cdr3_nt: TGTGCCAGCAGTTTCGGCAGCCGGATCTGGCGGGAGGGAAACACCGGGGAGCTGTTTTTT
j_call: TRBJ2-1; cdr3_length: 15; clone_size: few; v_call: TRBV9; d_call: TRBD2; cdr3_aa: CASSDGLAGSNEQFF; cdr3_nt: TGTGCCAGCAGCGACGGACTAGCGGGGTCGAATGAGCAGTTCTTC
j_call: TRBJ1-2; cdr3_length: 17; clone_size: NA; v_call: TRBV25-1; d_call: TRBD1; cdr3_aa: CASSESSGTGGVYGYTF; cdr3_nt: TGTGCCAGCAGTGAATCGTCGGGGACAGGGGGGGTCTATGGCTACACCTTC
j_call: TRBJ2-4; cdr3_length: 16; clone_size: NA; v_call: TRBV23-1; d_call: TRBD1; cdr3_aa: CASSQSPWDRKNIQYF; cdr3_nt: TGCGCCAGCAGTCAATCCCCGTGGGACAGAAAAAACATTCAGTACTTC
j_call: TRBJ1-2; cdr3_length: 13; clone_size: NA; v_call: TRBV7-3; d_call: NA; cdr3_aa: CASSLTANYGYTF; cdr3_nt: TGTGCCAGCAGCTTAACAGCCAACTATGGCTACACCTTC
j_call: TRBJ2-5; cdr3_length: 15; clone_size: NA; v_call: TRBV9; d_call: TRBD2; cdr3_aa: CASSLLATPGETQYF; cdr3_nt: TGTGCCAGCAGTTTACTAGCGACCCCCGGGGAGACCCAGTACTTC
j_call: TRBJ2-7; cdr3_length: 17; clone_size: NA; v_call: TRBV4-1; d_call: NA; cdr3_aa: CASSQKMGFPHSYEQYF; cdr3_nt: TGCGCCAGCAGCCAAAAGATGGGGTTCCCACACTCCTACGAGCAGTACTTC
j_call: TRBJ1-2; cdr3_length: 13; clone_size: NA; v_call: TRBV6-5; d_call: TRBD1; cdr3_aa: CATTTGTNYGYTF; cdr3_nt: TGTGCCACAACGACAGGGACGAACTATGGCTACACCTTC
j_call: TRBJ1-1; cdr3_length: 12; clone_size: NA; v_call: TRBV10-3; d_call: NA; cdr3_aa: CAIRQGRHEAFF; cdr3_nt: TGTGCCATCAGGCAGGGACGACATGAAGCTTTCTTT
j_call: TRBJ2-7; cdr3_length: 13; clone_size: NA; v_call: TRBV5-5; d_call: NA; cdr3_aa: CASSLWQGREQYF; cdr3_nt: TGTGCCAGCAGCTTGTGGCAGGGCCGCGAGCAGTACTTC
j_call: TRBJ2-4; cdr3_length: 17; clone_size: NA; v_call: TRBV7-2; d_call: TRBD2; cdr3_aa: CASSLPRLAGAKNIQYF; cdr3_nt: TGTGCCAGCAGCTTACCTCGACTAGCGGGGGCCAAAAACATTCAGTACTTC
j_call: TRBJ2-7; cdr3_length: 16; clone_size: NA; v_call: TRBV9; d_call: TRBD2; cdr3_aa: CASSPRPSGPSYEQYF; cdr3_nt: TGTGCCAGCAGCCCTAGACCTAGCGGGCCTTCCTACGAGCAGTACTTC
j_call: TRBJ2-7; cdr3_length: 13; clone_size: NA; v_call: TRBV13; d_call: NA; cdr3_aa: CASSHHRVYEQYF; cdr3_nt: TGTGCCAGCAGCCACCACAGGGTTTACGAGCAGTACTTC
j_call: TRBJ2-3; cdr3_length: 15; clone_size: NA; v_call: TRBV7-2; d_call: TRBD2; cdr3_aa: CASSLLAGVRDTQYF; cdr3_nt: TGTGCCAGCAGCTTACTAGCGGGAGTAAGGGATACGCAGTATTTT
j_call: TRBJ1-5; cdr3_length: 14; clone_size: NA; v_call: TRBV10-3; d_call: NA; cdr3_aa: CAISGTYSNQPQHF; cdr3_nt: TGTGCCATCAGTGGGACCTATAGCAATCAGCCCCAGCATTTT
j_call: TRBJ2-7; cdr3_length: 14; clone_size: NA; v_call: TRBV28; d_call: NA; cdr3_aa: CASSFEGFAYEQYF; cdr3_nt: TGTGCCAGCAGTTTCGAAGGTTTCGCATACGAGCAGTACTTC
j_call: TRBJ1-1; cdr3_length: 13; clone_size: once; v_call: TRBV7-8; d_call: NA; cdr3_aa: CASSPTGGTEAFF; cdr3_nt: TGTGCCAGCAGCCCCACGGGAGGTACTGAAGCTTTCTTT
j_call: TRBJ1-4; cdr3_length: 13; clone_size: NA; v_call: TRBV7-9; d_call: NA; cdr3_aa: CASSPVMDEKLFF; cdr3_nt: TGTGCCAGCAGCCCGGTGATGGATGAAAAACTGTTTTTT
j_call: TRBJ2-1; cdr3_length: 15; clone_size: NA; v_call: TRBV6-5; d_call: TRBD2; cdr3_aa: CASSYSQRGYREQFF; cdr3_nt: TGTGCCAGCAGTTACTCCCAGCGGGGCTACCGTGAGCAGTTCTTC
j_call: TRBJ2-1; cdr3_length: 13; clone_size: few; v_call: TRBV19; d_call: TRBD1; cdr3_aa: CASSSGGVGEQFF; cdr3_nt: TGTGCCAGTAGCTCAGGGGGAGTGGGTGAGCAGTTCTTC
j_call: TRBJ2-3; cdr3_length: 13; clone_size: NA; v_call: TRBV6-5; d_call: TRBD1; cdr3_aa: CASSSGGGDTQYF; cdr3_nt: TGTGCCAGCAGTTCAGGGGGTGGTGATACGCAGTATTTT
j_call: TRBJ1-2; cdr3_length: 14; clone_size: NA; v_call: TRBV7-9; d_call: TRBD1; cdr3_aa: CASSPGQGRSGYTF; cdr3_nt: TGTGCCAGCAGCCCCGGACAGGGGAGAAGTGGCTACACCTTC
j_call: TRBJ1-2; cdr3_length: 14; clone_size: once; v_call: TRBV9; d_call: NA; cdr3_aa: CASSPSGTDYGYTF; cdr3_nt: TGTGCCAGCAGCCCTTCCGGGACGGACTATGGCTACACCTTC